The 30 T cell receptor beta chains below were found in one sample sequenced in a study of T cells in Graves' hyperthyroidism and ophthalmopathy. The source material, RNA transcripts, was used to amplify TCR beta CDR3 regions. The HTBI primer set served for first-round RT-PCR of the TCR CDR3. TCRdb reanalysed the multiplex PCR reads using MiXCR and keeps one entry per CDR3 protein. The sample includes a few hundred thousand distinct CDR3 sequences, 22% of them seen just once. Material for sequencing was blood. The receptors come from a woman between 65 and 79 years old with Graves' ophthalmopathy.

This clonotype was recorded a few times. The J gene is TRBJ2-7, the V gene TRBV10-2, with D possibly being TRBD2 (6 bases). This CDR3 is built from 13 residues. CDR1 is WSHSY and CDR2 is SAAADI in the germline V gene. Trimming removed 8 bases from V and 3 bases from J, with 14 bases in between. The CDR3 DNA follows: TGCGCCAGCTTGGGGGGAGACGACTACGAGCAGTACTTC. Translated, it gives CASLGGDDYEQYF.

This clonotype was seen more than once but under ten times. The J gene is TRBJ2-7, the V gene TRBV24-1, with TRBD2 matching over 7 bases. The germline gives CDR1 KGHDR, CDR2 SFDVKD. The CDR3 extends over 16 amino acids. V dropped 2 bases and J dropped 3; count of bases not matched to a gene: 9. This CDR3 reads CATSDSPSGTNYEQYF. The CDR3 DNA reads TGTGCCACCAGTGATTCGCCCAGCGGGACGAACTACGAGCAGTACTTC.

This clonotype has only a few counts. V and J are TRBV30 and TRBJ1-6, with 8 bases fitting TRBD1. With V trimmed by 0 bases and J by 10 bases, 5 bases remained unmatched. Germline V lookup: CDR1 GTSNPN, CDR2 SVGIG (reference sequence). The CDR3 loop spans 14 amino acids. The CDR3 reads CAWSVSGGGSPLHF. For the CDR3, the DNA is TGTGCCTGGAGTGTATCAGGGGGCGGATCACCCCTCCACTTT. The variable domain in full, completed from reference TRBV30 and TRBJ1-6, reads SQTIHQWPATLVQPVGSPLSLECTVEGTSNPNLYWYRQAAGRGLQLLFYSVGIGQISSEVPQNLSASRPQDRQFILSSKKLLLSDSGFYLCAWSVSGGGSPLHFGNGTRLTVT.

This clonotype was counted at least ten times. The chain uses TRBV29-1 and TRBJ2-1; the D is unclear. The CDR3 sequence is 12 residues long. Trimming pared 5 bases from V and 5 bases from J, leaving 10 bases between. In germline, CDR1 is SQVTM, CDR2 ANQGSEA. CDR3 protein: CSVSVGHNEQFF. CDR3 bases: TGCAGCGTTTCAGTCGGCCACAATGAGCAGTTCTTC.

The sample holds a few counts of this clonotype. The chain employs TRBV6-2 or TRBV6-3 and TRBJ2-2; 7 nucleotides match TRBD2. After removal of 6 bases from V and 0 bases from J, the junction contained 4 bases not matched to a gene. The CDR3 loop spans 15 amino acids. Germline-derived CDR1 and CDR2 are MNHEY and SVGEGT. CDR3 bases: TGTGCCAGCAGACTCGGGAGGACGAACACCGGGGAGCTGTTTTTT. Encoded protein: CASRLGRTNTGELFF.

This chain joins TRBV7-6 and TRBJ2-1; D possibly matches TRBD1 or TRBD2 (5 bases each). This CDR3 spans 16 amino acids. CDR1 and CDR2 (germline): SGHVS, FNYEAQ. V was pared by 4 bases and J by 4 bases, with 17 bases between. The CDR3 sequence: CASSSGGLGTYNEQFF. The CDR3 DNA is TGTGCCAGCAGCTCTGGGGGTCTTGGCACTTACAATGAGCAGTTCTTC.

This clonotype was seen many times. The chain combines TRBV20-1 with TRBJ1-1; 7 bases line up with TRBD1. The CDR3 loop spans 12 amino acids. Germline V gene data show CDR1 as DFQATT and CDR2 as SNEGSKA (reference sequence). V shed 0 bases and J 7 bases; nucleotides not matched to a gene: 2. CDR3 bases: TGCAGTGCTAGAGAAGGGGGCGGTGAAGCTTTCTTT. As protein: CSAREGGGEAFF.

In its sample, this clonotype was seen a few times. The chain uses TRBV27 and TRBJ2-3; 13 positions match TRBD2. V was clipped by 6 bases and J by 4 bases; unmatched bases: 13. The CDR3 has 18 amino acids. Germline CDR1 is MNHEY and CDR2 is SMNVEV (reference sequence). CDR3 sequence reads: CASSDIGPGLAGSDTQYF. The CDR3 DNA follows: TGTGCCAGCAGCGACATAGGACCGGGACTAGCGGGATCAGATACGCAGTATTTT.

The chain joins TRBV10-3 to TRBJ2-1, with a tentative D call TRBD2 (6 bases). The V end lost 8 bases, the J end lost 4 bases, and 12 bases lay between the germline ends. Germline V gene data show CDR1 as ENHRY and CDR2 as SYGVKD. The CDR3 is made up of 13 amino acids. The CDR3 DNA is TGTGCCATCGGTCCTAGCGCTTACAATGAGCAGTTCTTC. Residues: CAIGPSAYNEQFF.

With regard to this clonotype: A much larger clone sits a single nucleotide away, making a read error possible. This chain connects TRBV2 to TRBJ2-1; maybe TRBD1 (5 bases). The CDR3 spans 14 residues. Trimming removed 4 bases from V and 10 bases from J, with 17 bases in between. Germline V CDR1 and CDR2: SNHLY, FYNNEI. The CDR3 protein is CASSGRAGISEQFF. CDR3 DNA sequence: TGTGCCAGCAGTGGAAGGGCAGGGATTTCAGAGCAGTTCTTC.

This clonotype was detected many times. This sequence joins TRBV24-1 and TRBJ1-5; the match to TRBD1 covers 7 bases. The CDR3 runs 15 residues. Germline V gives CDR1 KGHDR, CDR2 SFDVKD. V dropped 3 bases and J dropped 9; count of bases not matched to a gene: 10. CDR3 DNA sequence: TGTGCCACCAGTGATCCCGGGACAGCAATGGGGCCCCAGCATTTT. Translation gives CATSDPGTAMGPQHF.

A few counts support this clonotype. The chain has TRBV28 and TRBJ2-1; no definite D call. The CDR3 sequence is 11 residues long. The germline V gene encodes CDR1 MDHEN and CDR2 SYDVKM. V was trimmed by 7 bases and J by 9 bases, leaving 10 bases between them. CDR3 in DNA: TGTGCCAGCACTAACCCCGTTGAGCAGTTCTTC. Its translation: CASTNPVEQFF.

V gene TRBV19 combines with J gene TRBJ2-1, with 10 bases that match TRBD1. CDR1 is LNHDA and CDR2 is SQIVND in the germline V gene (reference sequence). The CDR3 extends over 14 amino acids. Losses at the gene ends were 7 bases for V and 5 bases for J; bases not matched to a gene: 5. The CDR3 sequence is CASTRDRGNNEQFF. In DNA, the CDR3 is TGTGCCAGTACCCGGGACAGGGGCAACAATGAGCAGTTCTTC.

Many counts were recorded for this clonotype. The chain recombines TRBV27 with TRBJ1-1; D is unresolved. The V gene's germline CDR1 is MNHEY and CDR2 SMNVEV (reference sequence). This CDR3 region has 11 residues. V lost 7 bases to trimming and J lost 0 bases, with 3 bases between them. The CDR3 is CASTMNTEAFF. CDR3 in DNA: TGTGCCAGCACCATGAACACTGAAGCTTTCTTT.

For this clonotype: A junction end diverges from the germline sequence, so it may reflect a read error. The V call is TRBV9, the J call TRBJ1-2; tentatively, D is TRBD1 (5 bases). The CDR3 contains 13 residues. Per germline, CDR1 SGDLS and CDR2 YYNGEE. The DNA for the CDR3 is TGTGCCATCAGCGCCCGGGACGGCTATGGCTACACCTTC. Its translation is CAISARDGYGYTF. Filled out from reference TRBV9 and TRBJ1-2, the complete variable domain reads DSGVTQTPKHLITATGQRVTLRCSPRSGDLSVYWYQQSLDQGLQFLIQYYNGEERAKGNILERFSAQQFPDLHSELNLSSLELGDSALYFCAISARDGYGYTFGSGTRLTVV.

This chain connects TRBV6-2 or TRBV6-3 to TRBJ2-7; TRBD2 matches at 12 bases. Looked up from germline, CDR1 is MNHEY and CDR2 is SVGEGT. The CDR3 covers 17 residues. The V segment lost 4 bases and the J segment 4 bases; nucleotides outside the gene matches: 11. The CDR3 loop reads CASSSSQWTSGKYEQYF. The CDR3 DNA sequence: TGTGCCAGCAGTTCCTCACAATGGACTAGCGGGAAATACGAGCAGTACTTC.

In its sample, this clonotype was seen a few times. V usage is TRBV2 and J usage is TRBJ2-1; TRBD1 matches at 7 bases. Germline trimming cut 4 bases from V and 4 bases from J; bases unmatched to any gene: 7. CDR3 length: 15 amino acids. Germline CDR1 SNHLY, CDR2 FYNNEI. CDR3 loop: CASSATGTEYNEQFF. The CDR3 DNA is TGTGCCAGCAGTGCCACCGGGACAGAGTACAATGAGCAGTTCTTC. Variable domain in full (rest from reference TRBV2 and TRBJ2-1): EPEVTQTPSHQVTQMGQEVILRCVPISNHLYFYWYRQILGQKVEFLVSFYNNEISEKSEIFDDQFSVERPDGSNFTLKIRSTKLEDSAMYFCASSATGTEYNEQFFGPGTRLTVL.

This chain joins TRBV9 and TRBJ2-3, with D perhaps matching TRBD1 or TRBD2 (5 bases each). Germline lookup yields CDR1 SGDLS and CDR2 YYNGEE. The CDR3 consists of 15 residues. V lost 1 base to trimming and J lost 2 bases, with 11 bases between them. This chain's CDR3 is CASSVWGSITDTQYF. The CDR3 nucleotides are TGTGCCAGCAGCGTATGGGGGAGCATCACAGATACGCAGTATTTT.

The J gene is TRBJ1-1, the V gene TRBV6-5; D not resolved. There are 13 residues in the CDR3. The germline V gene encodes CDR1 MNHEY and CDR2 SVGAGI. Trimming left V 3 bases short and J 5 bases short, with 10 bases between. The CDR3 DNA sequence: TGTGCCAGCAGTTATCTTAGTGTGACTGAAGCTTTCTTT. Its translation is CASSYLSVTEAFF.

In its sample, this clonotype was seen a few times. The chain recombines TRBV5-1 with TRBJ2-3; 10 positions agree with TRBD2. CDR3 length equals 15 residues. Losses at the gene ends were 7 bases for V and 2 bases for J; bases not matched to a gene: 7. Germline CDR1 is SGHRS and CDR2 is YFSETQ. The CDR3 bases are TGCGCCAGCGGCAAACTAGCGGGATTCACAGATACGCAGTATTTT. Translating it yields CASGKLAGFTDTQYF.

The genes are TRBV5-1 and TRBJ2-1; D is unresolved. The CDR3 extends over 15 amino acids. Trimming removed 1 base at V and 2 bases at J, with 10 bases between. CDR1 is SGHRS, CDR2 YFSETQ, per germline. This CDR3 is CASSLTVTTYNEQFF. The CDR3, as DNA: TGCGCCAGCAGCTTGACGGTAACCACCTACAATGAGCAGTTCTTC.

This clonotype appeared once. Because the CDR3 is missing its conserved closing phenylalanine or tryptophan, this is likely a read error. This chain links TRBV7-9 with TRBJ1-1; TRBD1 is a possible D gene (5 bases). Between the trimmed V and J ends, which lost 6 bases and 0 bases, there was a span of 14 bases. CDR3 size: 15 residues. Germline V gene lookup returns CDR1 SEHNR and CDR2 FQNEAQ (reference sequence). Written as DNA, the CDR3 is TGTGCCAGCAGACTGGGACGGTCTTTGAACACTGAAGCTTTCCTT. Translated: CASRLGRSLNTEAFL.

This clonotype appeared a few times. The chain joins TRBV6-1 to TRBJ1-2; D may be TRBD1 (6 bases). This CDR3 region has 14 residues. V was cut by 6 bases and J by 4 bases, with 15 bases left in between. Germline CDR1 MNHNS, CDR2 SASEGT. The CDR3 nucleotides are TGTGCCAGCAGCCACCCCGGACAGAGCTATGGCTACACCTTC. Amino acids: CASSHPGQSYGYTF.

This chain uses TRBV10-1 with TRBJ2-7; 8 nucleotides line up with TRBD2. J lost 6 bases, V lost 4 bases, and 5 bases had no gene match. Per germline, CDR1 WNHNN and CDR2 SYGVQD (reference sequence). CDR3 length: 13 amino acids. The CDR3 is CASSVQRESEQYF. As DNA, the CDR3 is TGCGCCAGCAGTGTTCAGCGGGAGTCCGAGCAGTACTTC.

The chain joins TRBV28 to TRBJ1-2; 9 bases agree with TRBD1. The CDR3 contains 13 residues. Germline CDR1 and CDR2: MDHEN and SYDVKM. J gave up 8 bases and V 2 bases, and 3 bases lay outside the gene matches. The CDR3: CASSLLGTGGYTF. Written as DNA, the CDR3 is TGTGCCAGCAGTTTACTTGGGACAGGGGGCTACACCTTC.

V usage is TRBV4-1 and J usage is TRBJ1-6; D not certain. Between the trimmed V and J ends, which lost 0 bases and 14 bases, there was a span of 14 bases. Germline V CDR1 and CDR2: MGHRA, YSYEKL. The CDR3 has 14 residues. The CDR3 is CASSQEGGQFSLHF. DNA for the CDR3: TGCGCCAGCAGCCAAGAAGGTGGGCAGTTTTCCCTCCACTTT.

The rearrangement joins TRBV19 to TRBJ2-1; no clear D gene. Germline values: CDR1 LNHDA, CDR2 SQIVND (reference sequence). The CDR3 has 16 amino acids. V was clipped by 3 bases and J by 4 bases, with 16 bases between them. CDR3 sequence (DNA): TGTGCCAGTAGTATTCTGTCCAGCAGTGTTTACAATGAGCAGTTCTTC. Translating gives CASSILSSSVYNEQFF. The whole variable domain, filled in from reference TRBV19 and TRBJ2-1, reads DGGITQSPKYLFRKEGQNVTLSCEQNLNHDAMYWYRQDPGQGLRLIYYSQIVNDFQKGDIAEGYSVSREKKESFPLTVTSAQKNPTAFYLCASSILSSSVYNEQFFGPGTRLTVL.

The chain carries TRBV3-1 and TRBJ2-2; 7 bases are shared with TRBD2. Unmatched junction bases numbered 9, after V lost 10 bases and J lost 1 base. Germline V gene data show CDR1 as LGHDT and CDR2 as YNNKEL (reference sequence). The CDR3 covers 15 residues. CDR3 loop: CAISSREVNTGELFF. CDR3 coding DNA: TGTGCCATCAGTAGCCGGGAGGTGAACACCGGGGAGCTGTTTTTT.

V gene TRBV5-1 combines with J gene TRBJ1-1, with TRBD1 as a possible D gene (5 bases). Trimming removed 4 bases from V and 1 base from J, with 8 bases in between. Germline CDR1 SGHRS, CDR2 YFSETQ. CDR3 size: 13 residues. The CDR3 DNA reads TGCGCCAGCAGCAAGGGGCGGAACACTGAAGCTTTCTTT. It translates to CASSKGRNTEAFF.

Ten or more counts support this clonotype. The chain has TRBV11-2 and TRBJ2-1; 10 bases fit TRBD1. From germline, CDR1 is SGHAT and CDR2 FQNNGV. V shed 2 bases, J shed 8 bases, and the junction held 9 bases outside the gene matches. The CDR3 length is 16 residues. The CDR3 DNA is TGTGCCAGCAGCTTAAATCTTAGGGACAGGGGCCATGAGCAGTTCTTC. Protein product: CASSLNLRDRGHEQFF.